The present T cell receptor beta chain was sequenced within a study of blood T cell repertoires in COVID-19. V dropped 8 bases and J dropped 7 bases, with 14 bases sitting between them. The CDR3 contains 12 residues. In assigning cohorts, the study relied on participant-reported clinical history. Sequencing used immunoSEQ multiplex PCR; TCRdb keeps in-frame clones, though not all of them. This sample has about 310,000 clones, with under 90% found just once. The V gene is TRBV12-3 or TRBV12-4, the J gene TRBJ1-2, with a tentative D call TRBD1 (5 bases). Sequencing was done on a sample of PBMCs or T cells enriched from blood (not recorded which). The TCR originated in a young woman who had recovered from COVID-19. The CDR3 loop reads CASERDSGGYTF. CDR3 nucleotides: TGTGCCAGCGAGAGGGACTCCGGTGGCTACACCTTC.